The entry below describes one T cell receptor beta chain. What it binds is not known. Original data processing: ImmunoSEQ junction-only sequences lacked quality scores, so their filtering differed. Repertoires were generated with immunoSEQ multiplex PCR, while TCRdb's copy carries only in-frame clones and drops some. V, J and clone size are taken as reported in that table, and D and trimming were inferred from the DNA itself. The sample yields 950,000 to 1,300,000 clones, roughly 75% seen once. The data are from a study of shared clonotypes between healthy human individuals. General study findings and limits: Non-shared clonotypes had lower generation probabilities than clonotypes shared by all four sorted-subset donors. Four donors had roughly 5% of their naive CD4 clonotypes in common. Clonotype sharing levels among donors were expected to vary with sequencing depth.

This sequence was found in a man aged 18 to 29 in good health. The sequenced sample was memory CD4+ T cells sorted from blood. Stated subset: CD45RA-negative fraction.

The CDR3 sequence is CASRGSSGTANSPLHF. The CDR3 DNA is TGTGCCAGTAGGGGTTCTTCCGGGACAGCGAATTCACCCCTCCACTTT. The chain couples TRBV19 to TRBJ1-6; 7 positions agree with TRBD1. Germline CDR1 is LNHDA and CDR2 is SQIVND (reference sequence). V trimming: 6 bases; J trimming: 7 bases; junction bases outside the gene matches: 12. This CDR3 has 16 amino acids.